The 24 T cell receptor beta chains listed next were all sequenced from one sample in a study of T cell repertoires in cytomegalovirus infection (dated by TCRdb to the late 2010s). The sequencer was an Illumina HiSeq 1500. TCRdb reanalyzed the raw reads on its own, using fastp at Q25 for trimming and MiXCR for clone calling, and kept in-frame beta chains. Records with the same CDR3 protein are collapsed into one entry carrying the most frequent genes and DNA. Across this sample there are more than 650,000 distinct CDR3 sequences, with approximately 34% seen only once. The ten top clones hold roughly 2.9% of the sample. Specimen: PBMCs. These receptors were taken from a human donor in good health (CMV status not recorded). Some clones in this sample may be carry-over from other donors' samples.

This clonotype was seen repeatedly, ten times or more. CDR3 protein: CASNQKEVEAFF. The CDR3 bases are TGTGCCAGCAACCAAAAGGAGGTAGAAGCTTTCTTT. The chain employs TRBV27 and TRBJ1-1; D not certain. The V gene's germline CDR1 is MNHEY and CDR2 SMNVEV (reference sequence). The CDR3 has 12 amino acids. The V end lost 7 bases, the J end lost 8 bases, and 14 bases lay between the germline ends.

DNA for the CDR3: TGTGCCAGCAGCTTAGATCTAGCCCGGGGGCGGGCGGGAAACACCATATATTTT. Translated, it gives CASSLDLARGRAGNTIYF. The V gene is TRBV7-9, the J gene TRBJ1-3; tentatively, D is TRBD1 (6 bases). The CDR3 runs 18 residues. Per germline, CDR1 SEHNR and CDR2 FQNEAQ (reference sequence). The V end lost 1 base, the J end lost 4 bases, and 20 bases lay between the germline ends.

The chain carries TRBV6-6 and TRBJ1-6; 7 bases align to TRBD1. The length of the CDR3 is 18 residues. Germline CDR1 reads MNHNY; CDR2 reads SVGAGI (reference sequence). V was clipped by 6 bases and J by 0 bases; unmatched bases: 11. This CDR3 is CASSLAQGSSSYNSPLHF. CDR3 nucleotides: TGTGCCAGCAGCTTAGCACAGGGGTCGAGCTCCTATAATTCACCCCTCCACTTT.

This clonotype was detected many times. CDR3 sequence: CASSNRDRIVSGANVLTF. DNA for the CDR3: TGTGCCAGCAGCAATAGGGACAGGATAGTATCTGGGGCCAACGTCCTGACTTTC. This rearrangement joins TRBV7-8 to TRBJ2-6; 8 bases match TRBD1. Germline V gene lookup returns CDR1 SGHVS and CDR2 FQNEAQ. The CDR3 spans 18 residues. Trimming removed 5 bases from V and 1 base from J; junction bases left unmatched: 10.

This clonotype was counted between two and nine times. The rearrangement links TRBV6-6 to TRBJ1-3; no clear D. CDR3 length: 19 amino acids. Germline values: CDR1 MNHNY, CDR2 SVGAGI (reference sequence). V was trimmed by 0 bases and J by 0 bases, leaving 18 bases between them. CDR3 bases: TGTGCCAGCAGTTACTCGAATTTACGGGCGGGGAACTCTGGAAACACCATATATTTT. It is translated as CASSYSNLRAGNSGNTIYF.

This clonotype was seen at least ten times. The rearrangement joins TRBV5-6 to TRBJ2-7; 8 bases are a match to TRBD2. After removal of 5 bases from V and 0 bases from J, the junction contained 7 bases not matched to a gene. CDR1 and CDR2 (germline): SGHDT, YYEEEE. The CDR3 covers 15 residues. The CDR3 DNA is TGTGCCAGCAGTCTAACGGGGGGGAGCTCCTACGAGCAGTACTTC. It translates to CASSLTGGSSYEQYF.

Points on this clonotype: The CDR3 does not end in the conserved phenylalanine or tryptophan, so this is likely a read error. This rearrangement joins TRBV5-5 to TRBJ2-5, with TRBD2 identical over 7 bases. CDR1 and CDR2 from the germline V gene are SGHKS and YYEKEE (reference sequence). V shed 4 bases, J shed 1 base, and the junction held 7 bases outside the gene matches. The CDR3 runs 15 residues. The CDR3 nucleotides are TGTGCCAGCAGCACGGGGACTATAACCCAAGAGACCCAGTACATC. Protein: CASSTGTITQETQYI.

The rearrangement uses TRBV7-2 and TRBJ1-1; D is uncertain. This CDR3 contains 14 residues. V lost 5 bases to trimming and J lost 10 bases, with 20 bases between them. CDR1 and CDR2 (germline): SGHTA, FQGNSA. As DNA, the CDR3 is TGTGCCAGCAGCCTCACTAACGACGCTCCTGGAGCTTTCTTT. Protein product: CASSLTNDAPGAFF.

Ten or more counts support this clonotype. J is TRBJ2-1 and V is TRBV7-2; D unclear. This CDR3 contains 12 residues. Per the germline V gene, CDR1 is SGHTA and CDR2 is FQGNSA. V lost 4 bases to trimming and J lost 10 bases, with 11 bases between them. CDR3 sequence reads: CASSSRNGEQFF. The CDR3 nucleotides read TGTGCCAGCAGCTCCCGCAACGGGGAGCAGTTCTTC.

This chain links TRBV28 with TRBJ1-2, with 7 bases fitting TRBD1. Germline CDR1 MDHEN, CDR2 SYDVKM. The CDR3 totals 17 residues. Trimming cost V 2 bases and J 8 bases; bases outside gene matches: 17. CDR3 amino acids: CASSLNRQGTILGGYTF. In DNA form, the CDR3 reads TGTGCCAGCAGTTTAAACAGACAGGGCACAATCCTCGGGGGCTACACCTTC.

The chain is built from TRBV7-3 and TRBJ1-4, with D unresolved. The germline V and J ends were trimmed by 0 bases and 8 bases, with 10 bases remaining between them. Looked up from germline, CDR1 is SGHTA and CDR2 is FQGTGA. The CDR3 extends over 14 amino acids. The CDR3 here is CASSLTQRVEKLFF. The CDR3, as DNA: TGTGCCAGCAGCTTAACCCAGAGGGTCGAAAAACTGTTTTTT.

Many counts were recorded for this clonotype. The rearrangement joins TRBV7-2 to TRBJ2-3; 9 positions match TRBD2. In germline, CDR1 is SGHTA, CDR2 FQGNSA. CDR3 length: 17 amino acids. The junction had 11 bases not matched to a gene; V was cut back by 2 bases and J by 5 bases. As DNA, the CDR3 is TGTGCCAGCAGCTTAAGGGCGGGAGGGCTACGGCGAGATACGCAGTATTTT. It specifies CASSLRAGGLRRDTQYF. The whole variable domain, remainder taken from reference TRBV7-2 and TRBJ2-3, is GAGVSQSPSNKVTEKGKDVELRCDPISGHTALYWYRQSLGQGLEFLIYFQGNSAPDKSGLPSDRFSAERTGGSVSTLTIQRTQQEDSAVYLCASSLRAGGLRRDTQYFGPGTRLTVL.

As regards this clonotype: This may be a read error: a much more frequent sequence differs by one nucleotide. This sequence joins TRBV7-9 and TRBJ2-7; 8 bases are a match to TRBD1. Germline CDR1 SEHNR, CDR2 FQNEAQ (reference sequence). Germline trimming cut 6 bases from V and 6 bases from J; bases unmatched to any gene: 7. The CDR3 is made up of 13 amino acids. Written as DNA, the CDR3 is TGTGCCAGCAGGCCGACAGGGGTTGTCGAGCAGTACTTC. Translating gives CASRPTGVVEQYF.

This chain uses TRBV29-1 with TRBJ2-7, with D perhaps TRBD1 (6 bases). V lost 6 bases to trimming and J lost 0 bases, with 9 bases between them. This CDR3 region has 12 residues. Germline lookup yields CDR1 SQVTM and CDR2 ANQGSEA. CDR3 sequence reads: CSVGTNSYEQYF. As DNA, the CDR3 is TGCAGCGTAGGGACAAACTCCTACGAGCAGTACTTC.

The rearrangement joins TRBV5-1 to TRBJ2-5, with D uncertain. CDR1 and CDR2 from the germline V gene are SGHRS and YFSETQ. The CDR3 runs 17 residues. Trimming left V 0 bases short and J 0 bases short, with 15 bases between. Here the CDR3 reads CASSLERLRANQETQYF. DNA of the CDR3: TGCGCCAGCAGCTTGGAACGGCTTCGGGCGAACCAAGAGACCCAGTACTTC.

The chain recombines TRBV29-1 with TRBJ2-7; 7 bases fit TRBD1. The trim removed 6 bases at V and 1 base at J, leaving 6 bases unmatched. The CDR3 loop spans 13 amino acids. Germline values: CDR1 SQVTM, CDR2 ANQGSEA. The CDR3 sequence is CSVRDRRSYEQYF. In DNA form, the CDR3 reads TGCAGCGTCCGGGACAGAAGATCCTACGAGCAGTACTTC.

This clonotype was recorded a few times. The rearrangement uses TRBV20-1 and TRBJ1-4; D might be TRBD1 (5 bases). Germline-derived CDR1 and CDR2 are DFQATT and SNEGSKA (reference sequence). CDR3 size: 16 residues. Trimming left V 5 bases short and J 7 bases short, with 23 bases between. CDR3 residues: CSAATPLGAVGEKLFF. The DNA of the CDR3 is TGCAGTGCTGCAACCCCTCTCGGGGCCGTCGGTGAAAAACTGTTTTTT.

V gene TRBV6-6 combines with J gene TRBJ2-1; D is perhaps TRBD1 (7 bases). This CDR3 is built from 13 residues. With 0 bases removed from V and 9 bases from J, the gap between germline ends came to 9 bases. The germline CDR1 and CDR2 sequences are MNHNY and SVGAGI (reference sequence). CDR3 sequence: CASSYSQGGEQFF. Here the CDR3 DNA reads TGTGCCAGCAGTTACTCTCAGGGGGGTGAGCAGTTCTTC.

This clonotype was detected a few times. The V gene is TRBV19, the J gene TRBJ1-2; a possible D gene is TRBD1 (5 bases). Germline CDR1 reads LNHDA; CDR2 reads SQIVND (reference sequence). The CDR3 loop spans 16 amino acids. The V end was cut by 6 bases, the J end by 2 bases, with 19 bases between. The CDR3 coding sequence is TGTGCCAGTAGCCGAGAGGGACCGGGGAGAAACTATGGCTACACCTTC. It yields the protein CASSREGPGRNYGYTF.

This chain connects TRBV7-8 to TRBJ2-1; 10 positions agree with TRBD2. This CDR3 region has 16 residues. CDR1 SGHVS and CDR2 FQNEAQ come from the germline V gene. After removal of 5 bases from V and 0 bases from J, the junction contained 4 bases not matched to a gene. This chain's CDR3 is CASSKLAGSSYNEQFF. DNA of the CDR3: TGTGCCAGCAGCAAACTAGCGGGGAGCTCCTACAATGAGCAGTTCTTC.

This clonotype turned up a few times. CDR3 sequence (DNA): TGTGCCAGCAGTCTGGCAGGGCCAATCCTGCGGGGGGCCAACGTCCTGACTTTC. The encoded protein is CASSLAGPILRGANVLTF. J is TRBJ2-6 and V is TRBV28; D may be TRBD1 (5 bases). The ends were cut back, 5 bases at V and 4 bases at J, with 21 bases in the middle. The length of the CDR3 is 18 residues. The germline gives CDR1 MDHEN, CDR2 SYDVKM. The full variable domain, completed using reference TRBV28 and TRBJ2-6, is DVKVTQSSRYLVKRTGEKVFLECVQDMDHENMFWYRQDPGLGLRLIYFSYDVKMKEKGDIPEGYSVSREKKERFSLILESASTNQTSMYLCASSLAGPILRGANVLTFGAGSRLTVL.

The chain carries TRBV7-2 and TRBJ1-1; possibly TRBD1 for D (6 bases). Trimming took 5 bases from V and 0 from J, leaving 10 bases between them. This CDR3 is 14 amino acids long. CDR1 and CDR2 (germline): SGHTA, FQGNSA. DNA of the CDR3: TGTGCCAGCAGCATTGGACAGATGAACACTGAAGCTTTCTTT. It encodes CASSIGQMNTEAFF.

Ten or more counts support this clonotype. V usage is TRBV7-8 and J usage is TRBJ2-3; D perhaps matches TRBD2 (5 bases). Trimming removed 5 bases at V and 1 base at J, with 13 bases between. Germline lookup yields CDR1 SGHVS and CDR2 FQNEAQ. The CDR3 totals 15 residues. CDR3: CASSGRLSGTDTQYF. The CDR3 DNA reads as TGTGCCAGCAGCGGTCGCCTTAGCGGCACAGATACGCAGTATTTT. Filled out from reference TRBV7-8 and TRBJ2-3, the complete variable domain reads GAGVSQSPRYKVAKRGQDVALRCDPISGHVSLFWYQQALGQGPEFLTYFQNEAQLDKSGLPSDRFFAERPEGSVSTLKIQRTQQEDSAVYLCASSGRLSGTDTQYFGPGTRLTVL.

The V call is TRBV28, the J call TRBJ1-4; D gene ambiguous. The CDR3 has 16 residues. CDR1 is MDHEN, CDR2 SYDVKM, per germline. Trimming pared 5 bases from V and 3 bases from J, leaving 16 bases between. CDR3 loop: CASSKIWTDPNEKLFF. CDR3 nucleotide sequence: TGTGCCAGCAGTAAGATATGGACGGACCCTAATGAAAAACTGTTTTTT. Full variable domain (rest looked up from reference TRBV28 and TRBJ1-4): DVKVTQSSRYLVKRTGEKVFLECVQDMDHENMFWYRQDPGLGLRLIYFSYDVKMKEKGDIPEGYSVSREKKERFSLILESASTNQTSMYLCASSKIWTDPNEKLFFGSGTQLSVL.